This T cell receptor (beta chain) was observed in a study of shared T cell receptors in the human thymus. Germline values: CDR1 LNHDA, CDR2 SQIVND (reference sequence). The V gene lost 4 bases and the J gene lost 3 bases, with 12 bases spanning the gap. CDR3 length: 14 amino acids. The table came from immunoSEQ multiplex PCR; TCRdb's copy has only in-frame clones and leaves some out. Of 650,000 to 950,000 clones in the sample, 80% to 90% were seen once. This sample also belongs to another study, concerning human thymus T cells. According to that study: Corrective cardiac operations yielded the resected thymus tissue.

The sequence was collected from a girl under three years old with a congenital heart defect. J is TRBJ1-2 and V is TRBV19; D is ambiguous. Sequenced sample: thymocytes. The CDR3 region has the DNA TGTGCCAGTAGTAGGGTGAAGAGGGACTATGGCTACACCTTC. Its translation: CASSRVKRDYGYTF. The whole variable domain, remainder taken from reference TRBV19 and TRBJ1-2, is DGGITQSPKYLFRKEGQNVTLSCEQNLNHDAMYWYRQDPGQGLRLIYYSQIVNDFQKGDIAEGYSVSREKKESFPLTVTSAQKNPTAFYLCASSRVKRDYGYTFGSGTRLTVV.